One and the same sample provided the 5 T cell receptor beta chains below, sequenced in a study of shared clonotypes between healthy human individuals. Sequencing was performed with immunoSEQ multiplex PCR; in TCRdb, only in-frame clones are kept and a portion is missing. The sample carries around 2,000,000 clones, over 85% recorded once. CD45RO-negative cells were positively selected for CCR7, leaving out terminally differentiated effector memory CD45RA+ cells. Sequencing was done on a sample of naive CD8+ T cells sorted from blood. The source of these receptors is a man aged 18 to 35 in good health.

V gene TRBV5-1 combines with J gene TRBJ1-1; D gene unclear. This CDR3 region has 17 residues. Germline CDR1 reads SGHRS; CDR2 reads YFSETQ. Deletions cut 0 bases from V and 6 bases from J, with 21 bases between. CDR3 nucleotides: TGCGCCAGCAGCTTGGCCGGAGGTTGGGAGAAGTTGTCTGAAGCTTTCTTT. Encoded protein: CASSLAGGWEKLSEAFF. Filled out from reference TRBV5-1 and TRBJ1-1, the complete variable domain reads KAGVTQTPRYLIKTRGQQVTLSCSPISGHRSVSWYQQTPGQGLQFLFEYFSETQRNKGNFPGRFSGRQFSNSRSEMNVSTLELGDSALYLCASSLAGGWEKLSEAFFGQGTRLTVV.

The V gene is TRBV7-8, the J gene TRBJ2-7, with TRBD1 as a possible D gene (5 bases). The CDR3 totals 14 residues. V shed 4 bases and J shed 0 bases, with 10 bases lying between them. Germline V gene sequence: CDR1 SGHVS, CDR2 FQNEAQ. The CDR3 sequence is CASSSGAGSYEQYF. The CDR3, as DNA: TGTGCCAGCAGCTCTGGGGCAGGCTCCTACGAGCAGTACTTC.

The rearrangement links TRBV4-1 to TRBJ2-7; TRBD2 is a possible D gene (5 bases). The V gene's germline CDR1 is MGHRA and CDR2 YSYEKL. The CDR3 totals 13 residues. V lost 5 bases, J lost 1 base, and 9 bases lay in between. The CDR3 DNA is TGCGCCAGCAGCGACGGGATTTCCTACGAGCAGTACTTC. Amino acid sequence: CASSDGISYEQYF.

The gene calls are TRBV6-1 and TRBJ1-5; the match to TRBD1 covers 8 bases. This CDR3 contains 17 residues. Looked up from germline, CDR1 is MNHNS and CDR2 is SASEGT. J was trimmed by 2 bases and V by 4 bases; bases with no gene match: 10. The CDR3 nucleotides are TGTGCCAGCAGTGCCCTCCCACAGGGGGAAGGCAATCAGCCCCAGCATTTT. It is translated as CASSALPQGEGNQPQHF.

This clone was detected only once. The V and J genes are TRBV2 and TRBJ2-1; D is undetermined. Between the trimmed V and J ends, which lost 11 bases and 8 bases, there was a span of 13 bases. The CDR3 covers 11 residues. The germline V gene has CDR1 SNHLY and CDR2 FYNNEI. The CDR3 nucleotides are TGTGCCGCCTCCGTATCCGATGAGCAGTTCTTC. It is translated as CAASVSDEQFF.